Sequencing of this T cell receptor (beta chain) was carried out in a study of cytomegalovirus exposure and HLA in healthy donors (dated by TCRdb to between 2016 and 2019). Background for the entire study: An earlier analysis of several hundred of the donors reported 276 Gb of sequence data and approximately 120 million unique TCR beta sequences obtained from roughly 180 million T cells. About 280 gigabases of sequencing data and around 85 million unique TCR sequences made up an early release that covered roughly 670 HLA-typed donors. The genetic ancestry cluster associated with self-reported Caucasian donors included 81% of the roughly 360 genotyped donors. The aim of the study was to test whether cataloging public T cell receptors could identify signatures of past pathogen exposure. Using immunosequencing, the study profiled T cell repertoires from about 610 subjects and related those repertoires to cytomegalovirus serostatus. In addition to the first cohort of 650 to 800 subjects, a separate validation cohort of 120 different subjects was used. The study combined high-throughput TCR immunosequencing, statistical association of individual TCRs with disease status, and machine learning to predict cytomegalovirus infection status. In a later analysis, previously published TCR beta repertoires from 666 donors were re-analyzed and high-resolution HLA genotyping was added so that TCR occurrence patterns could be studied. In the later analysis, no new phenotypic data were used to find candidate immune exposures; instead, reliance was placed on TCR beta sequences and their occurrence across donors. To decide whether each TCR beta V gene segment behaved as functional or pseudogenic, an earlier analysis of some 580 of the donors relied on high-throughput TCR beta sequencing. Donor age, sex, ethnicity and CMV serostatus were collected together with the repertoire data. In a later genetic analysis, genome-wide SNP genotypes for about three fifths of the roughly 670 donors were used, and that subset was treated as a discovery cohort. Every discovery cohort repertoire had been produced on one sequencing platform. HLA typing included class I and class II loci at four-digit resolution. Typing coverage differed by locus: A, B, C, DRB1 and DQB1 were typed in roughly 620-630 donors, DQA1 in about 500, DPA1 in 600 to 610, and DPB1 in 472. About five DR-DQ haplotypes were treated as single units for association and clustering because of strong linkage in the cohort. Among 300 to 500 genotyped donors of the cohort, an average of about 220,000 unique TCR beta nucleotide sequences was sequenced per donor, of which 15% to 20% were non-productive. The study at large found these results: Immune exposure information for the cohort was limited to CMV serostatus. Because some donors lacked HLA typing at each locus, the association tests relied only on the typed subset. Correlated functional status among segregating V segments might reflect linkage disequilibrium, but an unknown experimental factor could not be ruled out. Compared with equally common non-associated chains, HLA-associated TCR beta chains in a later analysis were more clonally expanded and had lower generation probabilities. A further reported finding was that TCR beta sequences accurately predicted the HLA-A and HLA-B alleles for most subjects in the first cohort. Compared with the roughly 710-donor mean, donors in an Asian-associated ancestry cluster had fewer N-insertions in productive TCRs, according to a later genetic analysis. In an earlier analysis of around 600 of the donors, most TCR beta V segments appeared in productive rearrangements about 90% or about 30% of the time, broadly matching IMGT annotations. A cluster of highly shared sequence variants was judged likely to be a technical artifact of the sequencing pipeline. Assigning TCR associations to individual alleles was difficult when HLA alleles, especially DR and DQ, strongly co-occurred. It was suggested by the authors that the approach could potentially be generalized to other disease states and immunological phenotypes. The classifier was reported to diagnose cytomegalovirus status with high specificity and sensitivity in both the original and validation cohorts. This cohort had only TCR beta chains sequenced, and the lack of alpha or paired-chain data limited which features could be detected. While some public TCRs were present in many individuals, most TCR sequences turned up only very rarely across donors. An association between a missense DCLRE1C variant and V-gene and J-gene trimming of TCR beta chains was found in a later genetic analysis and replicated in an independent cohort. Sequencing depth was assumed to be roughly uniform across donors in the presence/absence analyses, though that assumption may not hold. Because the 87-base-pair reads could not distinguish some IMGT-functional V segments, including TRBV6-2 and TRBV6-3, those segments were excluded. Specific HLA alleles were associated with 15,000 to 20,000 TCR beta sequences at a false discovery rate of 0.05 in a later analysis. A later analysis found that TCR association rates varied across HLA loci, with DRB1 alleles showing the most associated TCRs and HLA-C alleles the fewest. A few of the identified cytomegalovirus-associated TCR beta chains were confirmed in vitro to be specific for cytomegalovirus antigens. Several of the top co-occurrence clusters appeared to be linked to parvovirus B19, influenza, CMV and Epstein-Barr virus, according to a later analysis. The study listed around 160 TCR beta chains as associated with cytomegalovirus. A later analysis found that most CMV-associated TCR beta chains appeared HLA-restricted, with HLA associations seemingly driven largely by CMV exposure. Because counts were too low, under 20 rarely observed V segments, including chromosome 9 orphons, were left out of the earlier analysis of approximately 500 of the donors.

About this clone itself: No cognate antigen has been identified for it. Within one base of it there is no much larger clone, and no base qualities were kept.

The cohort consisted of 666 healthy bone marrow donors. At the time of sampling, all cohort members were nominally healthy, though unrecorded immune exposures were likely present. The donor tested CMV seropositive, placing the donor among the approximately 290 seropositive members of the cohort. A peripheral blood sample was provided by each donor, and peripheral blood mononuclear cells were used for TCR beta sequencing. Genomic DNA extraction from the blood cell samples was performed with the Qiagen DNeasy Blood Extraction Kit. The CDR3 numbers 14 residues from cysteine through phenylalanine. Only CDR3 DNA is held: 42 bases, read in frame from base 1. V is shortened by 7 bases, J by 7 bases, and the region joining them spans 14 bases. Libraries were constructed by the immunoSEQ multiplex PCR assay. For the multiplex PCR, a mixture combining 60 forward primers for TCR Vbeta segments and 13 reverse primers for TCR Jbeta segments was used. The CDR3 region of rearranged TCR beta genes was amplified from genomic DNA with a multiplex PCR assay. The amplified TCR beta libraries were sequenced on the Illumina HiSeq System as 87-base-pair reads. In the paper's pipeline: A later analysis counted about 76 million unique TCR beta chains across the 650 to 800 repertoires, and about 10 million of these chains were shared by at least two donors. To remove PCR and sequencing errors, raw reads were error-corrected and collapsed into unique sequences using a nearest-neighbor algorithm that merged closely related sequences. Alignment of CDR3 sequences to IMGT reference sequences was used to assign V, D and J gene segments. For a sequence to be retained, a match of at least six nucleotides to both a V gene segment and a J gene segment was required. Rearrangements were called productive when the CDR3 lacked stop codons and stayed in frame with V and J; all others were non-productive. CDR3 was defined according to IMGT convention as the region running from the second conserved V-encoded cysteine to the conserved J-encoded phenylalanine. The earlier analysis of a few hundred of the donors excluded any sequence lacking an unambiguous match to a single V gene segment. An earlier analysis of several hundred of the donors called V segments functional above 56.7% productive rearrangements and segregating when the between-donor standard deviation exceeded 5%. To diagnose cytomegalovirus status from the catalog of TCR beta chain sequences, a statistical classification framework was built. In a later analysis, V and J genes were assigned by comparing TCR nucleotide sequences against IMGT/GENE-DB human TR gene sequences. The TCRdist pipeline was used in a later analysis to assign CDR3 sequences and most-parsimonious VDJ recombination scenarios. In a later analysis, each TCR beta chain was defined by its CDR3 amino acid sequence together with its V-gene family, and reads lacking a unique V-gene family were excluded. In a later analysis, 550 to 650 highly shared, low-generation-probability nucleotide sequences were removed to address suspected cross-contamination and a sequencing artifact. In a later analysis, a clonal expansion index was calculated for each public chain from normalized within-repertoire ranks of inferred template counts. In a later analysis, generation probabilities were computed using a VDJ recombination model fitted to out-of-frame rearrangements, and the results were checked against IGoR. In a later analysis, hypergeometric tests were used to score TCR-TCR, TCR-HLA and TCR-CMV co-occurrence, with a repertoire-size bias correction applied to TCR pairs. In a later analysis, false discovery rates were estimated by permuting HLA or CMV assignments 20 times. A later analysis grouped co-occurring TCRs with DBSCAN, adding TCRdist sequence similarity when clustering within HLA-allele-positive subsets. For co-occurrence clustering, repertoires with fewer than 30,000 or more than 120,000 public chains were excluded, along with roughly 5 repertoires with anomalous nucleotide sharing. TCRdb retrieved this table from immuneACCESS and kept in-frame rearrangements only. Not all clones are present; in checked studies, unresolved V genes account for under half, and no reason is known for the remainder. V and J calls and clone size are copied from that table; D and trimming were computed from the DNA. This sample holds about 160,000 clones; 77% were observed only once. 3.7% of the sample is held by the ten biggest clonotypes.

The specimen was PBMCs. This TCR derives from a man aged 25 to 40 in good health and CMV-seropositive. The chain links TRBV23-1 with TRBJ1-6, with TRBD1 as a weak D call on 5 bases. TRBV23-1 is sorted into the ORF group, with uncertain function. The CDR3 has the sequence CASNYLGGNSPLHF. The bases read TGCGCCAGCAATTACTTGGGGGGGAATTCACCCCTCCACTTT.